The TCR beta chain described here comes from a study of OX40 agonist ivuxolimab in advanced cancers. Overall study context: Every 2 weeks, patients received ivuxolimab intravenously, dosed at 0.01 to 10 mg/kg. Hepatocellular carcinoma, melanoma, renal cell or head and neck cancer occurred in dose-escalation patients.

Germline CDR1 and CDR2: SQVTM and ANQGSEA. With 6 bases clipped from V and 1 base from J, the junction kept 5 bases outside the gene matches. The CDR3 runs 13 residues. Turning to this clone: Its antigen is not known.

Some clones are missing from TCRdb's copy, which holds only in-frame ones; the method was immunoSEQ multiplex PCR. The sample has about 65,000 clones, approximately 89% seen once. Findings and caveats of the study: CD4+ and CD8+ blood T cells expanded clonally by week 6 at 0.1 to 3.0 mg/kg.

The source is an adult with an advanced solid tumor such as melanoma, head and neck, liver or kidney cancer. This specimen consisted of CD4+ or CD8+ T cells sorted from blood, obtained in a trial of the OX40 agonist ivuxolimab. This chain uses TRBV29-1 with TRBJ1-1, with TRBD1 identical over 7 bases. For the CDR3, the DNA is TGCAGCGTATCACAGGGGCAGAACACTGAAGCTTTCTTT. Protein sequence: CSVSQGQNTEAFF.